These 15 T cell receptor beta chains originate from one sample sequenced in a study of blood T cells in healthy people across ages. The use of a sample-barcoded 5' primer and a J-beta primer mix characterized a second PCR of about 7 to 12 cycles. MiXCR, applied by TCRdb to the 5' RACE reads, yields one record per CDR3 protein. The sample includes fewer than 950,000 distinct CDR3 sequences, roughly 53% of them seen just once. What was sequenced was blood. The source is a man older than 75 in good health.

The table lists this clonotype with a few counts. This rearrangement joins TRBV2 to TRBJ2-4; D assignment may be TRBD1 or TRBD2 (6 bases each). Near its end, the DNA agrees better with TRBJ2-5, so the J call may be wrong. There are 16 residues in the CDR3. In germline, CDR1 is SNHLY, CDR2 FYNNEI. This CDR3 is CASMGDRRGAWETQYF. CDR3 nucleotide sequence: TGTGCCAGCATGGGTGACAGGAGGGGAGCTTGGGAGACCCAGTACTTC.

J is TRBJ2-7 and V is TRBV28; D is unresolved. The J call may be wrong; the DNA end is better matched by TRBJ2-5. CDR1 and CDR2 (germline): MDHEN, SYDVKM. The CDR3 is 13 amino acids. The DNA for the CDR3 is TGTGCCAGCAGTTTGATCGCGGAAGAGACCCAGTACTTC. Translated: CASSLIAEETQYF.

The J gene is TRBJ1-1, the V gene TRBV5-1, with TRBD1 matching 8 bases. In germline, CDR1 is SGHRS, CDR2 YFSETQ. The ends lost 0 bases at V and 5 bases at J; junction bases unmatched: 6. CDR3 length: 15 amino acids. The CDR3 protein is CASSLGDRSWTEAFF. The CDR3 coding sequence is TGCGCCAGCAGCTTGGGGGACAGGAGTTGGACTGAAGCTTTCTTT.

The chain carries TRBV10-3 and TRBJ2-1; D is ambiguous. V was pared by 7 bases and J by 7 bases, with 17 bases between. The CDR3 loop spans 14 amino acids. Per the germline V gene, CDR1 is ENHRY and CDR2 is SYGVKD. The CDR3 bases are TGTGCCATCATCTTTGCGCAGGCAAGGAATGAGCAGTTCTTC. Encoded protein: CAIIFAQARNEQFF.

This clonotype was counted a few times. The chain couples TRBV25-1 to TRBJ1-2; maybe TRBD1 (6 bases). The V end lost 3 bases, the J end lost 4 bases, and 12 bases lay between the germline ends. Germline V gives CDR1 MGHDK, CDR2 SYGVNS. The CDR3 is made up of 14 amino acids. The CDR3 bases are TGTGCCAGCAGTGATGGGGGCAGAACCTATGGCTACACCTTC. Protein sequence: CASSDGGRTYGYTF.

V gene TRBV7-3 combines with J gene TRBJ2-1; 10 bases align to TRBD2. There are 20 residues in the CDR3. The ends lost 3 bases at V and 9 bases at J; junction bases unmatched: 23. Germline V gene lookup returns CDR1 SGHTA and CDR2 FQGTGA. CDR3 nucleotide sequence: TGTGCCAGCAGCTTTAACGTCCTCACCCCTAGCGGGGGAGGTAAAGGTGAGCAGTTCTTC. Its translation: CASSFNVLTPSGGGKGEQFF.

The sample holds a few counts of this clonotype. The chain is built from TRBV21-1 and TRBJ1-4; the DNA was not compared with TRBD1, the D call given in the table. TRBV21-1 is labeled a pseudogene. The CDR3 contains 16 residues. The CDR3 bases are TGTGCCAGCAGCGCTCCCTGGACGGCAACTAATGAAAAACTGTTTTTT. It is translated as CASSAPWTATNEKLFF.

This clonotype was found many times. V and J are TRBV24-1 and TRBJ2-6, with D uncertain. The germline CDR1 and CDR2 sequences are KGHDR and SFDVKD. V lost 4 bases and J 2 bases, leaving 11 bases between the germline ends. This CDR3 is built from 16 residues. The CDR3 sequence is CATSDPTPAGANVLTF. The CDR3 DNA reads TGTGCCACCAGTGACCCTACCCCCGCTGGGGCCAACGTCCTGACTTTC.

In this sample, this clonotype turned up once. The chain is built from TRBV24-1 and TRBJ1-1, with TRBD1 as a possible D gene (5 bases). The V gene lost 3 bases and the J gene lost 3 bases, with 10 bases spanning the gap. Germline values: CDR1 KGHDR, CDR2 SFDVKD. This CDR3 spans 14 amino acids. CDR3 DNA sequence: TGTGCCACCAGTGATCCGCGGGGCGACACTGAAGCTTTCTTT. Translation gives CATSDPRGDTEAFF.

This chain uses TRBV24-1 with TRBJ1-2; 9 bases map to TRBD1. There are 14 residues in the CDR3. Per germline, CDR1 KGHDR and CDR2 SFDVKD. Losses at the gene ends were 8 bases for V and 6 bases for J; bases not matched to a gene: 9. CDR3 bases: TGTGCCACCAACTCCCCAGGGACAGGGAATGGCTACACCTTC. Residues: CATNSPGTGNGYTF.

This clonotype is a singleton in its sample. This chain connects TRBV12-3 or TRBV12-4 to TRBJ2-1, with 10 nucleotides matching TRBD1. This CDR3 comprises 15 residues. The junction had 7 bases not matched to a gene; V was cut back by 6 bases and J by 5 bases. This chain's CDR3 is CASSPGTGVNNEQFF. As DNA, the CDR3 is TGTGCCAGCAGCCCCGGGACAGGGGTCAACAATGAGCAGTTCTTC.

The chain combines TRBV7-6 with TRBJ2-5; a weak D match, TRBD2 (5 bases). From germline, CDR1 is SGHVS and CDR2 FNYEAQ. The CDR3 is 16 amino acids. V dropped 5 bases and J dropped 1 base, with 17 bases sitting between them. The CDR3 nucleotides read TGTGCCAGCAGCCGATCCCCGGCAAGCGGCCAAGAGACCCAGTACTTC. Translating it yields CASSRSPASGQETQYF.

This chain links TRBV5-1 with TRBJ2-5, with 13 bases matching TRBD2. TRBJ2-7 matches the DNA end more closely, so the J call is doubtful. CDR1 is SGHRS and CDR2 is YFSETQ in the germline V gene. The CDR3 sequence is 16 residues long. This CDR3 reads CASSLTGGTSGDEQYF. The CDR3 nucleotides read TGCGCCAGCAGCTTGACCGGGGGGACTAGCGGGGACGAGCAGTACTTC.

The chain couples TRBV5-1 to TRBJ2-1; no clear D. Trimming cost V 4 bases and J 13 bases, with 18 bases left between them. Germline CDR1 is SGHRS and CDR2 is YFSETQ. The CDR3 loop spans 13 amino acids. CDR3 DNA sequence: TGCGCCAGCAGCAACGGCCCTGTGGAGACCCAGTTCTTC. Its translation: CASSNGPVETQFF. The entire variable domain, with the rest obtained from reference TRBV5-1 and TRBJ2-1, is as follows: KAGVTQTPRYLIKTRGQQVTLSCSPISGHRSVSWYQQTPGQGLQFLFEYFSETQRNKGNFPGRFSGRQFSNSRSEMNVSTLELGDSALYLCASSNGPVETQFFGPGTRLTVL.

This clonotype has more than one count but fewer than ten. V gene TRBV5-1 combines with J gene TRBJ1-1; no clear D gene. Trimming removed 3 bases at V and 5 bases at J, with 14 bases between. Per the germline V gene, CDR1 is SGHRS and CDR2 is YFSETQ. The CDR3 is 14 residues long. CDR3 bases: TGCGCCAGCAGCTCCACCCTGCCCCCAACTGAAGCTTTCTTT. Its protein is CASSSTLPPTEAFF.